The 8 T cell receptor beta chains in this list originate from one sample, sequenced in a study of blood T cell repertoires in COVID-19. Sequencing was performed with immunoSEQ multiplex PCR; in TCRdb, only in-frame clones are kept and a portion is missing. This sample has about 280,000 clones, with around 89% found just once. The sample consisted of peripheral blood. Receptor source: a man between 35 and 55 years old with acute or convalescent COVID-19.

The chain joins TRBV30 to TRBJ2-1, with a weak D call TRBD2 (6 bases). The CDR3 loop spans 14 amino acids. The V and J ends lost 4 bases and 7 bases respectively, with 17 bases between them. The germline V gene encodes CDR1 GTSNPN and CDR2 SVGIG (reference sequence). The chain's CDR3 is CAWTIEGTRNEQFF. DNA of the CDR3: TGTGCCTGGACCATAGAGGGGACTCGGAATGAGCAGTTCTTC.

J is TRBJ1-2 and V is TRBV6-2 or TRBV6-3; D gene unclear. The V end was cut by 6 bases, the J end by 2 bases, with 10 bases between. The CDR3 has 13 residues. Per the germline V gene, CDR1 is MNHEY and CDR2 is SVGEGT. DNA of the CDR3: TGTGCCAGCAGCTTGAGGCCCAACTATGGCTACACCTTC. Residues: CASSLRPNYGYTF.

Points on this clone: The sample holds other DNA sequences that translate to the same CDR3. This chain joins TRBV24-1 and TRBJ2-7; D is ambiguous. The V gene's germline CDR1 is KGHDR and CDR2 SFDVKD. The CDR3 has 13 residues. Deletions cut 3 bases from V and 4 bases from J, with 9 bases between. The DNA for the CDR3 is TGTGCCACCAGTGATCCCCTGACTTACGAGCAGTACTTC. This codes for CATSDPLTYEQYF.

The genes are TRBV3-1 (or the pseudogene TRBV3-2) and TRBJ2-1, with D unclear. CDR3 length: 14 amino acids. Germline CDR1 and CDR2: LGHDT and YNNKEL (reference sequence). V was trimmed by 7 bases and J by 3 bases, leaving 13 bases between them. CDR3 sequence: CASKQGAGYNEQFF. In nucleotides, the CDR3 is TGTGCCAGCAAACAAGGAGCCGGCTACAATGAGCAGTTCTTC.

V is TRBV30 and J is TRBJ1-6; unclear D gene. This CDR3 contains 14 residues. Trimming pared 4 bases from V and 0 bases from J, leaving 7 bases between. Germline CDR1 reads GTSNPN; CDR2 reads SVGIG (reference sequence). This CDR3 is CAWTGVSYNSPLHF. The CDR3 nucleotides are TGTGCCTGGACAGGCGTCTCCTATAATTCACCCCTCCACTTT.

V and J are TRBV2 and TRBJ1-1; possibly TRBD1 for D (5 bases). Germline CDR1 reads SNHLY; CDR2 reads FYNNEI. This CDR3 region has 16 residues. The V gene lost 4 bases and the J gene lost 4 bases, with 19 bases spanning the gap. The CDR3 protein is CASSGGAGDVGTEAFF. CDR3 coding DNA: TGTGCCAGCAGTGGTGGGGCGGGGGATGTCGGCACTGAAGCTTTCTTT.

The chain couples TRBV4-1 to TRBJ2-5; 10 bases align to TRBD2. The V gene's germline CDR1 is MGHRA and CDR2 YSYEKL. The J segment lost 4 bases and the V segment lost 0 bases, leaving 5 bases of the junction unmatched. This CDR3 is 16 amino acids long. The CDR3 DNA follows: TGCGCCAGCAGCCAAGATCGGGCTAGCGGGGGAGAGACCCAGTACTTC. This sequence encodes CASSQDRASGGETQYF.

This chain uses TRBV5-4 with TRBJ1-6; 10 nucleotides agree with TRBD1. The CDR3 totals 15 residues. The V gene's germline CDR1 is SGHNT and CDR2 YYREEE (reference sequence). V lost 8 bases to trimming and J lost 7 bases; unmatched junction nucleotides: 9. CDR3 residues: CASKWDRGNNSPLHF. For the CDR3, the DNA is TGTGCCAGTAAGTGGGACAGGGGTAACAATTCACCCCTCCACTTT.